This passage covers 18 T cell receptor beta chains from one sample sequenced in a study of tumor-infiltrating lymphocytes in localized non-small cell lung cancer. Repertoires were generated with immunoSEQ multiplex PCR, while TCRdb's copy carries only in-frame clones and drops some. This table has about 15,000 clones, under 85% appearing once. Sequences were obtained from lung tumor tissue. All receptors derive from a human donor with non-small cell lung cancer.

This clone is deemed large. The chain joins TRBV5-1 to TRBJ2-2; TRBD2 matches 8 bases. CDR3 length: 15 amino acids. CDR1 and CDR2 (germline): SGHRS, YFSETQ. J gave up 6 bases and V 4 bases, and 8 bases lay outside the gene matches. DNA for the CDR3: TGCGCCAGCAGCCCCACTAGCGGAGGATCCGGGGAGCTGTTTTTT. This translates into CASSPTSGGSGELFF.

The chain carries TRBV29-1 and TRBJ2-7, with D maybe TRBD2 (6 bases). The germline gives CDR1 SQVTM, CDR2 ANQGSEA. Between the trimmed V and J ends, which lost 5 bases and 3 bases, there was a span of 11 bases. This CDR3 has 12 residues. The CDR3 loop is CSVRRGNYEQYF. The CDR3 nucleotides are TGCAGCGTTCGGCGGGGCAACTACGAGCAGTACTTC.

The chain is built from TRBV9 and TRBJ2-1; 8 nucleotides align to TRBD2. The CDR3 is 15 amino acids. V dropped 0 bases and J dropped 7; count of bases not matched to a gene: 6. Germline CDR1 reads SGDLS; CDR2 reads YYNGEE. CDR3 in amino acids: CASSVAGGPLNEQFF. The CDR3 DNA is TGTGCCAGCAGCGTAGCGGGAGGGCCTTTGAATGAGCAGTTCTTC.

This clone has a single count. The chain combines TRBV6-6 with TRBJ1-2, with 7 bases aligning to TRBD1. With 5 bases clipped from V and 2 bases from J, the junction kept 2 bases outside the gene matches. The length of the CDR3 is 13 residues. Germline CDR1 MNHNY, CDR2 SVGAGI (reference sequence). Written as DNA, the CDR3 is TGTGCCAGCAGTCAGGGGGAGAACTATGGCTACACCTTC. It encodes CASSQGENYGYTF.

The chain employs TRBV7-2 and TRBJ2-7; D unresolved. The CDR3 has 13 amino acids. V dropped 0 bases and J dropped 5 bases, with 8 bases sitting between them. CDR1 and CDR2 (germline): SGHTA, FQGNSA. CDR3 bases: TGTGCCAGCAGCTTAGCGAGGCAGAACGAGCAGTACTTC. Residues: CASSLARQNEQYF.

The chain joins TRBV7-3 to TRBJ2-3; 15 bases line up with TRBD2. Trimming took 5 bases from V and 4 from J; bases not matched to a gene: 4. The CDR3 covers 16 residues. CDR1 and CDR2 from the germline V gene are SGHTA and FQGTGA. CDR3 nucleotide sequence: TGTGCCAGCAGCCAGGGACTAGCGGGAGGTCCAGATACGCAGTATTTT. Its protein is CASSQGLAGGPDTQYF.

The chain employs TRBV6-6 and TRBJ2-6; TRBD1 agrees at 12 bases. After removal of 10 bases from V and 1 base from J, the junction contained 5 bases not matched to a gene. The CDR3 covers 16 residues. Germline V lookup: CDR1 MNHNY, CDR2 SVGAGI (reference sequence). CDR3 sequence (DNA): TGTGCCACCGGGACAGGGGGCGAATCTGGGGCCAACGTCCTGACTTTC. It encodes CATGTGGESGANVLTF.

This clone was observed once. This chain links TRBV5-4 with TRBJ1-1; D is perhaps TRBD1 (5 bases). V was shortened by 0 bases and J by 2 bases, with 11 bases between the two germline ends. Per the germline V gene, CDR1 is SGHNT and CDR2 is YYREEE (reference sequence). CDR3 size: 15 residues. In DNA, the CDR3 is TGTGCCAGCAGCTTGGAGGTGACAGCCAACACTGAAGCTTTCTTT. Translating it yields CASSLEVTANTEAFF.

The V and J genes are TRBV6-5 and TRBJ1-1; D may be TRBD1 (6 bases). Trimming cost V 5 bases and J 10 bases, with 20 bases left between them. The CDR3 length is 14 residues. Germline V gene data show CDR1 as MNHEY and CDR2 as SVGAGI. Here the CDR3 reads CASSQDGTPRGAFF. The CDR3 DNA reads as TGTGCCAGCAGTCAGGACGGGACACCCCGCGGAGCTTTCTTT.

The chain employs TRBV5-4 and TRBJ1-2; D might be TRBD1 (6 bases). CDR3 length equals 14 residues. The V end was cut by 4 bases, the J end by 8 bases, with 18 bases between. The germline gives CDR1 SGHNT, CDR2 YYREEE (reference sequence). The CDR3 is CASSLHSGGGGYTF. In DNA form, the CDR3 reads TGTGCCAGCAGCCTGCACAGTGGGGGGGGCGGCTACACCTTC.

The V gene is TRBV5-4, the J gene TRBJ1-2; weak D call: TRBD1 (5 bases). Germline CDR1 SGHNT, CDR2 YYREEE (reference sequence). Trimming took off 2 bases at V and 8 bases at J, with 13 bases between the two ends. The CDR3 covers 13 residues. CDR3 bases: TGTGCCAGCAGCTTCGGACAATTTGAGGGCTACACCTTC. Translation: CASSFGQFEGYTF.

The CDR3 reads CASSPGQGPSGANVLTF. CDR3 coding DNA: TGCGCCAGCAGCCCCGGACAGGGCCCCTCTGGGGCCAACGTCCTGACTTTC. J is TRBJ2-6 and V is TRBV5-1; the match to TRBD1 covers 8 bases. The CDR3 covers 17 residues. Germline CDR1 SGHRS, CDR2 YFSETQ. After removal of 4 bases from V and 0 bases from J, the junction contained 6 bases not matched to a gene.

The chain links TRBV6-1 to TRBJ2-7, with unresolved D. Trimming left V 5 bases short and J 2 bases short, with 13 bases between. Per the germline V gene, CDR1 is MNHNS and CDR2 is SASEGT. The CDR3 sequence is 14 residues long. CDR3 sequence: CASSQRWGTYEQYF. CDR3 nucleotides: TGTGCCAGCAGTCAAAGATGGGGAACCTACGAGCAGTACTTC.

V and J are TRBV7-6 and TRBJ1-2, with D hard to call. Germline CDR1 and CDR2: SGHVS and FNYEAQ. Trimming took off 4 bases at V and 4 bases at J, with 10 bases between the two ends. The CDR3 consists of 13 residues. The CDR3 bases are TGTGCCAGCAGCTGGTGGGGTCCCTATGGCTACACCTTC. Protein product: CASSWWGPYGYTF.

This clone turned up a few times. Written as DNA, the CDR3 is TGCGCCAGCAGCCAAGAAAGACTAGCGGGGGGCAGATTTCAAGAGACCCAGTACTTC. Translation gives CASSQERLAGGRFQETQYF. The J gene is TRBJ2-5, the V gene TRBV4-1, with 13 nucleotides matching TRBD2. The CDR3 is 19 amino acids. Germline-derived CDR1 and CDR2 are MGHRA and YSYEKL. V lost 0 bases, J lost 2 bases, and 9 bases stayed unmatched.

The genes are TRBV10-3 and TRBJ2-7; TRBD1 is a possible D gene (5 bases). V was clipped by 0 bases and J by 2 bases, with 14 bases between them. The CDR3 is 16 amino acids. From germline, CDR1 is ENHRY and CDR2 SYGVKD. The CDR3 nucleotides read TGTGCCATCAGTGAGTCGAGCAGGGCATTCCCCTACGAGCAGTACTTC. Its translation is CAISESSRAFPYEQYF.

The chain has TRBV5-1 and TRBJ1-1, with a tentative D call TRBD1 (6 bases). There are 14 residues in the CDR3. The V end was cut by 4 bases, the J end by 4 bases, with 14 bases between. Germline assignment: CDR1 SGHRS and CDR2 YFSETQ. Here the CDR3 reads CASSPDRPATEAFF. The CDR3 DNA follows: TGCGCCAGCAGCCCCGACAGGCCTGCCACTGAAGCTTTCTTT. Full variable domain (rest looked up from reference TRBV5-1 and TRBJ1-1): KAGVTQTPRYLIKTRGQQVTLSCSPISGHRSVSWYQQTPGQGLQFLFEYFSETQRNKGNFPGRFSGRQFSNSRSEMNVSTLELGDSALYLCASSPDRPATEAFFGQGTRLTVV.

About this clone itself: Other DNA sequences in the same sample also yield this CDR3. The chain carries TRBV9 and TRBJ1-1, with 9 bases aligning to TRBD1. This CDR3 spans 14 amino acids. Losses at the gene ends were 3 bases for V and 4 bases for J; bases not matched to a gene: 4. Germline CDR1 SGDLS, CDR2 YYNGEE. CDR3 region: CASSEQGAGTEAFF. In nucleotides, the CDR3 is TGTGCCAGCAGCGAACAGGGGGCCGGCACTGAAGCTTTCTTT.